A selection of T cell receptor beta chains follows, all from one sample in a study of molecular identifiers for immune sequencing clone quantification. TCRdb re-derived calls from the PCR reads in MiXCR, one entry per CDR3 protein. The top ten hold 0.7% to 0.95% of the sample, which has more than 550,000 distinct CDR3 sequences, over 25% seen once. Specimen: naive CD8+ T cells from blood, with Jurkat cell RNA spiked in. These receptors came from a human donor in good health. Some libraries in this study had Jurkat cell RNA spiked in. The CDR3 runs from the conserved cysteine through the conserved F or W. The D gene is left open where the match is weak. The size field is filled for only some rows; it gives once, few, many or a size class.

clone_size: few
j_call: TRBJ2-7
v_call: TRBV27
d_call: TRBD2
cdr3_aa: CASSFIAGGTSYEQYF
cdr3_nt: TGTGCCAGCAGTTTCATAGCGGGGGGTACCTCCTACGAGCAGTACTTC

clone_size: many
j_call: TRBJ1-1
v_call: TRBV4-1
d_call: .
cdr3_aa: CASSQAGVVTEAFF
cdr3_nt: TGCGCCAGCAGCCAAGCAGGGGTTGTCACTGAAGCTTTCTTT

clone_size: few
j_call: TRBJ2-2
v_call: TRBV19
d_call: .
cdr3_aa: CASSILATTGELFF
cdr3_nt: TGTGCCAGTAGTATACTAGCTACCACCGGGGAGCTGTTTTTT

clone_size: .
j_call: TRBJ2-1
v_call: TRBV4-3
d_call: .
cdr3_aa: CASSQDGRSSYNEQFF
cdr3_nt: TGCGCCAGCAGCCAAGACGGCAGGAGCTCCTACAATGAGCAGTTCTTC

clone_size: few
j_call: TRBJ2-6
v_call: TRBV30
d_call: .
cdr3_aa: CAWRDQGSGANVLTF
cdr3_nt: TGTGCCTGGAGAGACCAGGGTTCTGGGGCCAACGTCCTGACTTTC

clone_size: once
j_call: TRBJ1-6
v_call: TRBV6-1
d_call: TRBD1
cdr3_aa: CASSDPGTGKSPLHF
cdr3_nt: TGTGCCAGCAGTGATCCCGGGACAGGCAAGTCACCCCTCCACTTT

clone_size: .
j_call: TRBJ2-7
v_call: TRBV4-3
d_call: TRBD2
cdr3_aa: CASSQDRGGGGLNEQYF
cdr3_nt: TGCGCCAGCAGCCAAGATAGAGGCGGGGGGGGCCTCAACGAGCAGTACTTC

clone_size: many
j_call: TRBJ2-7
v_call: TRBV20-1
d_call: .
cdr3_aa: CSANYLGPSEQYF
cdr3_nt: TGCAGTGCTAACTACCTGGGACCCTCCGAGCAGTACTTC

clone_size: few
j_call: TRBJ2-7
v_call: TRBV7-9
d_call: .
cdr3_aa: CASSLRRGANYEQYF
cdr3_nt: TGTGCCAGCAGCTTACGGCGGGGAGCCAACTACGAGCAGTACTTC

clone_size: many
j_call: TRBJ1-1
v_call: TRBV14
d_call: TRBD1
cdr3_aa: CASSLPGQPEAFF
cdr3_nt: TGTGCCAGCAGCCTACCGGGACAGCCTGAAGCTTTCTTT

clone_size: .
j_call: TRBJ2-3
v_call: TRBV11-2
d_call: .
cdr3_aa: CASSPGTPGRDTQYF
cdr3_nt: TGTGCCAGCAGTCCCGGGACGCCGGGCCGAGATACGCAGTATTTT

clone_size: many
j_call: TRBJ2-7
v_call: TRBV12-3/TRBV12-4
d_call: .
cdr3_aa: CASSFALVEQYF
cdr3_nt: TGTGCCAGCAGTTTTGCCTTGGTCGAGCAGTACTTC

clone_size: few
j_call: TRBJ1-2
v_call: TRBV6-6
d_call: .
cdr3_aa: CASDQGNYGYTF
cdr3_nt: TGTGCCAGTGATCAGGGAAACTATGGCTACACCTTC

clone_size: few
j_call: TRBJ2-7
v_call: TRBV7-9
d_call: .
cdr3_aa: CASSGPGVEQYF
cdr3_nt: TGTGCCAGCAGCGGACCGGGGGTGGAGCAGTACTTC

clone_size: many
j_call: TRBJ1-1
v_call: TRBV5-1
d_call: .
cdr3_aa: CASSFSRRGDTEAFF
cdr3_nt: TGCGCCAGCAGCTTTTCCCGCCGCGGGGACACTGAAGCTTTCTTT

clone_size: few
j_call: TRBJ2-3
v_call: TRBV27
d_call: TRBD2
cdr3_aa: CASSLSKSSGRAGTDTQYF
cdr3_nt: TGTGCCAGCAGTTTATCGAAGTCTAGCGGGAGGGCCGGGACAGATACGCAGTATTTT

clone_size: .
j_call: TRBJ2-2
v_call: TRBV28
d_call: .
cdr3_aa: CASNALLEGLIGELFF
cdr3_nt: TGTGCCAGCAACGCTCTTTTAGAGGGGCTAATCGGGGAGCTGTTTTTT

clone_size: .
j_call: TRBJ1-2
v_call: TRBV10-3
d_call: .
cdr3_aa: CAISAYTNYGYTF
cdr3_nt: TGTGCCATCAGTGCCTATACTAACTATGGCTACACCTTC

clone_size: few
j_call: TRBJ2-7
v_call: TRBV30
d_call: TRBD2
cdr3_aa: CAWVGTNFYEQYF
cdr3_nt: TGTGCCTGGGTCGGGACTAACTTCTACGAGCAGTACTTC

clone_size: many
j_call: TRBJ2-1
v_call: TRBV19
d_call: .
cdr3_aa: CASSRGNEQFF
cdr3_nt: TGTGCCAGCAGCCGGGGAAATGAGCAGTTCTTC

clone_size: few
j_call: TRBJ2-1
v_call: TRBV10-1
d_call: .
cdr3_aa: CASSVDTIVQFF
cdr3_nt: TGCGCCAGCAGTGTCGACACTATAGTGCAGTTCTTC

clone_size: few
j_call: TRBJ2-7
v_call: TRBV27
d_call: .
cdr3_aa: CASSPHESVNYEQYF
cdr3_nt: TGTGCCAGCAGCCCGCATGAATCAGTCAACTACGAGCAGTACTTC

clone_size: .
j_call: TRBJ2-2
v_call: TRBV6-5
d_call: .
cdr3_aa: CASSTGSNTGELFF
cdr3_nt: TGTGCCAGCAGTACCGGAAGTAACACCGGGGAGCTGTTTTTT

clone_size: many
j_call: TRBJ1-1
v_call: TRBV24-1
d_call: TRBD1
cdr3_aa: CATSEGQGTEAFF
cdr3_nt: TGTGCCACCAGTGAGGGACAGGGCACTGAAGCTTTCTTT

clone_size: many
j_call: TRBJ2-3
v_call: TRBV7-9
d_call: .
cdr3_aa: CASSRSTGTSTDTQYF
cdr3_nt: TGTGCCAGCAGTCGTAGCACTGGCACTAGCACAGATACGCAGTATTTT

clone_size: .
j_call: TRBJ2-7
v_call: TRBV7-2
d_call: .
cdr3_aa: CASSLGARFAYEQYF
cdr3_nt: TGTGCCAGCAGCCTTGGCGCCCGATTCGCCTACGAGCAGTACTTC

clone_size: many
j_call: TRBJ2-2
v_call: TRBV7-9
d_call: TRBD2
cdr3_aa: CASSSPGTSGSGSAGELFF
cdr3_nt: TGTGCCAGCAGCTCACCAGGGACTAGCGGGAGCGGCTCCGCCGGGGAGCTGTTTTTT

clone_size: few
j_call: TRBJ2-7
v_call: TRBV5-5
d_call: .
cdr3_aa: CASSLGARGNEQYF
cdr3_nt: TGTGCCAGCAGCTTGGGGGCCAGGGGAAACGAGCAGTACTTC

clone_size: .
j_call: TRBJ2-7
v_call: TRBV7-9
d_call: .
cdr3_aa: CAIKPGAGHYEQYF
cdr3_nt: TGTGCCATCAAACCGGGGGCGGGACACTACGAGCAGTACTTC

clone_size: .
j_call: TRBJ1-6
v_call: TRBV19
d_call: .
cdr3_aa: CASSRDTGFDSYNSPLHF
cdr3_nt: TGTGCCAGTAGTCGGGACACCGGTTTCGATTCCTATAATTCACCCCTCCACTTT

clone_size: .
j_call: TRBJ2-7
v_call: TRBV20-1
d_call: TRBD2
cdr3_aa: CSAMVLAGTYEQYF
cdr3_nt: TGCAGTGCTATGGTCCTAGCGGGCACCTACGAGCAGTACTTC

clone_size: .
j_call: TRBJ2-7
v_call: TRBV27
d_call: .
cdr3_aa: CASSPYSDSYEQYF
cdr3_nt: TGTGCCAGCAGTCCGTACAGTGACTCCTACGAGCAGTACTTC

clone_size: few
j_call: TRBJ1-2
v_call: TRBV4-3
d_call: .
cdr3_aa: CASSHNRGFQGGGYTF
cdr3_nt: TGCGCCAGCAGCCACAACCGTGGGTTCCAGGGCGGTGGCTACACCTTC

clone_size: many
j_call: TRBJ2-1
v_call: TRBV7-2
d_call: TRBD2
cdr3_aa: CASSLIAGGYNEQFF
cdr3_nt: TGTGCCAGCAGCCTCATAGCGGGGGGTTACAATGAGCAGTTCTTC

clone_size: .
j_call: TRBJ1-5
v_call: TRBV21-1
d_call: .
cdr3_aa: CASSIIGPQPQHF
cdr3_nt: TGTGCCAGCAGCATAATAGGTCCTCAGCCCCAGCATTTT

clone_size: .
j_call: TRBJ1-5
v_call: TRBV12-3/TRBV12-4
d_call: .
cdr3_aa: CASSFWANQPQHF
cdr3_nt: TGTGCCAGCAGTTTTTGGGCTAATCAGCCCCAGCATTTT

clone_size: .
j_call: TRBJ1-4
v_call: TRBV4-3
d_call: .
cdr3_aa: CASSQMGRGLANEKLFF
cdr3_nt: TGCGCCAGCAGCCAAATGGGTAGGGGCCTTGCTAATGAAAAACTGTTTTTT

clone_size: .
j_call: TRBJ2-7
v_call: TRBV25-1
d_call: TRBD2
cdr3_aa: CASNESPSGPTYEQYF
cdr3_nt: TGTGCCAGCAATGAAAGTCCTAGCGGCCCAACCTACGAGCAGTACTTC

clone_size: few
j_call: TRBJ2-7
v_call: TRBV27
d_call: .
cdr3_aa: CASSPHIDRTYEQYF
cdr3_nt: TGTGCCAGCAGTCCCCACATCGACAGAACCTACGAGCAGTACTTC

clone_size: .
j_call: TRBJ1-4
v_call: TRBV20-1
d_call: .
cdr3_aa: CSARDRDGNEKLFF
cdr3_nt: TGCAGTGCTCGAGACCGGGACGGGAATGAAAAACTGTTTTTT

clone_size: few
j_call: TRBJ1-5
v_call: TRBV11-3
d_call: .
cdr3_aa: CASSLDRRDTNQPQHF
cdr3_nt: TGTGCCAGCAGCTTAGATCGCCGGGACACAAATCAGCCCCAGCATTTT

clone_size: few
j_call: TRBJ2-3
v_call: TRBV2
d_call: .
cdr3_aa: CASSEAVGGRTDTQYF
cdr3_nt: TGTGCCAGCAGTGAAGCGGTGGGGGGGCGCACAGATACGCAGTATTTT

clone_size: few
j_call: TRBJ2-2
v_call: TRBV6-2/TRBV6-3
d_call: TRBD2
cdr3_aa: CAIDVQREGSTGELFF
cdr3_nt: TGTGCCATCGACGTCCAGCGGGAGGGCAGCACCGGGGAGCTGTTTTTT

clone_size: .
j_call: TRBJ2-5
v_call: TRBV12-3/TRBV12-4
d_call: .
cdr3_aa: CASRQGSFQETQYF
cdr3_nt: TGTGCCAGCCGGCAGGGGAGTTTTCAAGAGACCCAGTACTTC

clone_size: many
j_call: TRBJ2-3
v_call: TRBV5-1
d_call: .
cdr3_aa: CASSFGIGNDTQYF
cdr3_nt: TGCGCCAGCAGCTTCGGAATCGGAAATGATACGCAGTATTTT

clone_size: few
j_call: TRBJ2-3
v_call: TRBV9
d_call: TRBD2
cdr3_aa: CASSAQLSGGVVEDTQYF
cdr3_nt: TGTGCCAGCAGCGCGCAACTTAGCGGGGGGGTAGTCGAAGATACGCAGTATTTT

clone_size: few
j_call: TRBJ1-3
v_call: TRBV28
d_call: .
cdr3_aa: CASSPGRGRDSGNTIYF
cdr3_nt: TGTGCCAGCAGTCCAGGACGGGGCAGGGACTCTGGAAACACCATATATTTT

clone_size: few
j_call: TRBJ2-7
v_call: TRBV30
d_call: .
cdr3_aa: CAWSRGAGTEQYF
cdr3_nt: TGTGCCTGGAGTAGAGGGGCAGGGACCGAGCAGTACTTC

clone_size: .
j_call: TRBJ1-1
v_call: TRBV25-1
d_call: .
cdr3_aa: CASSWGGWTEAFF
cdr3_nt: TGTGCCAGCAGTTGGGGGGGCTGGACTGAAGCTTTCTTT

clone_size: .
j_call: TRBJ2-5
v_call: TRBV7-8
d_call: TRBD2
cdr3_aa: CASSLRAGGEEPQYF
cdr3_nt: TGTGCCAGCAGCCTACGAGCGGGGGGGGAAGAGCCCCAGTACTTC

clone_size: many
j_call: TRBJ1-3
v_call: TRBV9
d_call: .
cdr3_aa: CASSEGLSGNTIYF
cdr3_nt: TGTGCCAGCAGCGAGGGGCTCTCTGGAAACACCATATATTTT

clone_size: .
j_call: TRBJ1-2
v_call: TRBV6-6
d_call: .
cdr3_aa: CVSSSEGGGYGYTF
cdr3_nt: TGTGTCAGCAGTTCCGAGGGGGGCGGCTATGGCTACACCTTC

clone_size: many
j_call: TRBJ2-2
v_call: TRBV27
d_call: TRBD1
cdr3_aa: CASSSRQGANTGELFF
cdr3_nt: TGTGCCAGCAGTTCCAGACAGGGGGCGAACACCGGGGAGCTGTTTTTT

clone_size: .
j_call: TRBJ2-7
v_call: TRBV18
d_call: .
cdr3_aa: CASSPAGSGEQYF
cdr3_nt: TGTGCCAGCTCACCGGCGGGCTCCGGCGAGCAGTACTTC

clone_size: few
j_call: TRBJ1-4
v_call: TRBV30
d_call: .
cdr3_aa: CAWSVRGTVDEKLFF
cdr3_nt: TGTGCCTGGAGTGTAAGAGGGACGGTAGATGAAAAACTGTTTTTT